This passage covers 28 T cell receptor beta chains from one sample sequenced in a study of Ad26.COV2.S vaccination and SARS-CoV-2 variants. Treatment described: roughly 19 received Ad26.COV2.S at low or high dose, single or two shots; about five received placebo; per-sample allocation not given. Sampling took place 63 days after the first vaccine or placebo injection. Libraries were prepared by immunoSEQ multiplex PCR; TCRdb keeps only in-frame clonotypes and omits some of them. The sample records fewer than 800,000 clones, 70% to 90% being singletons. This specimen consisted of peripheral blood, obtained in a trial of Ad26.COV2.S vaccine versus placebo. Receptors were obtained from a person between 18 and 59 years old who received the Ad26.COV2.S COVID-19 vaccine or a placebo.

In regard to this clone: The same CDR3 arises from other DNA sequences in this sample as well. The V gene is TRBV5-1, the J gene TRBJ2-2; a weak D match, TRBD2 (6 bases). This CDR3 has 15 amino acids. Trimming shortened V by 0 bases and J by 2 bases, and 8 bases separated the two germline ends. Germline CDR1 and CDR2: SGHRS and YFSETQ. The CDR3 region has the DNA TGCGCCAGCAGCTTGGTAGCGGTTAACACCGGGGAGCTGTTTTTT. This encodes CASSLVAVNTGELFF.

This chain connects TRBV3-1 (or the pseudogene TRBV3-2) to TRBJ1-6; D gene uncertain. Looked up from germline, CDR1 is LGHDT and CDR2 is YNNKEL (reference sequence). The V end lost 1 base, the J end lost 0 bases, and 13 bases lay between the germline ends. The CDR3 runs to 18 residues. The CDR3 spells CASSQAPHSSSYNSPLHF. The CDR3 nucleotides read TGTGCCAGCAGCCAAGCCCCACACAGTAGCTCCTATAATTCACCCCTCCACTTT.

The rearrangement joins TRBV27 to TRBJ1-6; 7 bases are a match to TRBD1. From germline, CDR1 is MNHEY and CDR2 SMNVEV (reference sequence). V shed 5 bases, J shed 11 bases, and the junction held 6 bases outside the gene matches. The CDR3 runs 13 residues. The CDR3 DNA follows: TGTGCCAGCAGTATAGGGACAGCCGCACCCCTCCACTTT. Encoded protein: CASSIGTAAPLHF.

This chain joins TRBV6-5 and TRBJ1-1; 11 bases are a match to TRBD1. CDR1 is MNHEY, CDR2 SVGAGI, per germline. The CDR3 is 14 amino acids. J lost 10 bases, V lost 5 bases, and 9 bases had no gene match. The DNA for the CDR3 is TGTGCCAGCAGTCGGGACAGGGGGAGATGGGCAGCTTTCTTT. It yields the protein CASSRDRGRWAAFF.

The chain is built from TRBV24-1 and TRBJ2-1, with 7 bases matching TRBD2. V lost 3 bases to trimming and J lost 1 base; unmatched junction nucleotides: 5. This CDR3 spans 16 amino acids. The V gene's germline CDR1 is KGHDR and CDR2 SFDVKD. CDR3 DNA: TGTGCCACCAGTGATCACAGCGGGATATCCTACAATGAGCAGTTCTTC. It translates to CATSDHSGISYNEQFF.

V and J are TRBV27 and TRBJ2-1, with D perhaps TRBD1 or TRBD2 (6 bases each). With 5 bases removed from V and 7 bases from J, the gap between germline ends came to 9 bases. CDR3 length: 12 residues. Per the germline V gene, CDR1 is MNHEY and CDR2 is SMNVEV (reference sequence). The DNA of the CDR3 is TGTGCCAGCAGTAAGGGGGGTAATGAGCAGTTCTTC. Protein product: CASSKGGNEQFF.

The V and J genes are TRBV19 and TRBJ2-1; the match to TRBD2 covers 8 bases. From germline, CDR1 is LNHDA and CDR2 SQIVND (reference sequence). This CDR3 comprises 15 residues. V was pared by 6 bases and J by 5 bases, with 9 bases of the junction left unmatched. CDR3 sequence (DNA): TGTGCCAGTAGGTCTCCGGGACTAGATAACAATGAGCAGTTCTTC. Translation: CASRSPGLDNNEQFF. Full variable domain (remainder filled in from reference TRBV19 and TRBJ2-1): DGGITQSPKYLFRKEGQNVTLSCEQNLNHDAMYWYRQDPGQGLRLIYYSQIVNDFQKGDIAEGYSVSREKKESFPLTVTSAQKNPTAFYLCASRSPGLDNNEQFFGPGTRLTVL.

The CDR3 reads CASNRDRVVSNQPQHF. CDR3 DNA sequence: TGTGCCAGTAACCGGGACAGGGTTGTTAGCAATCAGCCCCAGCATTTT. V and J are TRBV19 and TRBJ1-5; 9 bases map to TRBD1. Germline V CDR1 and CDR2: LNHDA, SQIVND (reference sequence). The CDR3 length is 16 residues. Unmatched junction bases numbered 7, after V lost 7 bases and J lost 0 bases.

This clone has only a few counts. The chain recombines TRBV3-1 (or the pseudogene TRBV3-2) with TRBJ1-1, with D uncertain. V lost 0 bases, J lost 3 bases, and 5 bases lay in between. Per germline, CDR1 LGHDT and CDR2 YNNKEL (reference sequence). This CDR3 has 13 residues. The DNA of the CDR3 is TGTGCCAGCAGCCAAGAAGGGTACACTGAAGCTTTCTTT. It encodes CASSQEGYTEAFF.

The V and J genes are TRBV18 and TRBJ2-3, with D perhaps matching TRBD1 (5 bases). This CDR3 spans 14 amino acids. Germline V gene lookup returns CDR1 KGHSH and CDR2 LQKENI. Trimming stripped 3 bases from V and 2 bases from J, with 9 bases between. CDR3 region: CASSPRQTTDTQYF. In nucleotides, the CDR3 is TGTGCCAGCTCACCCCGACAGACCACAGATACGCAGTATTTT.

J is TRBJ2-2 and V is TRBV11-3; possibly TRBD1 or TRBD2 for D (5 bases each). The V gene's germline CDR1 is SGHNT and CDR2 YENEEA. The CDR3 covers 15 residues. Trimming stripped 4 bases from V and 3 bases from J, with 12 bases between. In nucleotides, the CDR3 is TGTGCCAGCAGCTCGACGGGACCGTACACCGGGGAGCTGTTTTTT. It encodes CASSSTGPYTGELFF.

The chain employs TRBV13 and TRBJ1-2; D not resolved. The germline V gene encodes CDR1 PRHDT and CDR2 FYEKMQ (reference sequence). V was shortened by 3 bases and J by 9 bases, with 14 bases between the two germline ends. CDR3 length: 13 amino acids. The CDR3 spells CASSFVDGVSYTF. The CDR3 DNA reads as TGTGCCAGCAGCTTCGTCGACGGGGTGAGCTACACCTTC.

The chain carries TRBV7-8 and TRBJ1-2; no definite D call. The V end was cut by 1 base, the J end by 1 base, with 7 bases between. The CDR3 length is 14 residues. Germline lookup yields CDR1 SGHVS and CDR2 FQNEAQ. In nucleotides, the CDR3 is TGTGCCAGCAGCTTAGGCCGGGATAACTATGGCTACACCTTC. It codes for CASSLGRDNYGYTF.

V usage is TRBV18 and J usage is TRBJ2-2; 7 bases are a match to TRBD2. V was pared by 6 bases and J by 0 bases, with 7 bases of the junction left unmatched. This CDR3 is built from 16 residues. Germline loops: CDR1 KGHSH, CDR2 LQKENI. This CDR3 reads CASSGYGGTNTGELFF. CDR3 DNA sequence: TGTGCCAGCTCTGGATACGGGGGGACGAACACCGGGGAGCTGTTTTTT.

The genes are TRBV30 and TRBJ2-1; 10 bases align to TRBD1. V dropped 4 bases and J dropped 7; count of bases not matched to a gene: 7. The CDR3 extends over 14 amino acids. From germline, CDR1 is GTSNPN and CDR2 SVGIG (reference sequence). The CDR3 protein is CAWTKGTGENEQFF. In DNA, the CDR3 is TGTGCCTGGACCAAAGGGACAGGGGAGAATGAGCAGTTCTTC.

The V and J genes are TRBV19 and TRBJ1-2; D is ambiguous. V lost 8 bases to trimming and J lost 7 bases, with 14 bases between them. Germline CDR1 is LNHDA and CDR2 is SQIVND (reference sequence). The CDR3 is 12 amino acids. CDR3 amino acids: CASSRLPAGYTF. Written as DNA, the CDR3 is TGTGCCAGTTCGCGTCTGCCTGCTGGCTACACCTTC.

This chain joins TRBV15 and TRBJ1-1, with 9 bases identical to TRBD1. There are 17 residues in the CDR3. The V and J ends lost 5 bases and 0 bases, in that order; junction bases with no gene match: 10. CDR1 is LNHNV, CDR2 YYDKDF, per germline (reference sequence). CDR3 DNA sequence: TGTGCCACCAGCCGCAAAACAGGGGGCGAGATGAACACTGAAGCTTTCTTT. Its translation: CATSRKTGGEMNTEAFF.

The chain combines TRBV5-1 with TRBJ2-1; tentatively, D is TRBD2 (6 bases). Germline lookup yields CDR1 SGHRS and CDR2 YFSETQ. The CDR3 has 16 amino acids. V lost 4 bases to trimming and J lost 4 bases, with 18 bases between them. For the CDR3, the DNA is TGCGCCAGCAGCGGCCGGGGGAGCGGAGGGTACAATGAGCAGTTCTTC. As protein: CASSGRGSGGYNEQFF.

The V and J genes are TRBV6-5 and TRBJ1-3; TRBD1 is a possible D gene (5 bases). Germline CDR1 and CDR2: MNHEY and SVGAGI. Trimming removed 0 bases from V and 11 bases from J, with 17 bases in between. The CDR3 consists of 15 residues. The CDR3: CASSYSAGILGAIYF. For the CDR3, the DNA is TGTGCCAGCAGTTACTCCGCAGGGATCTTAGGGGCCATATATTTT.

This clone is a singleton in its sample. V usage is TRBV9 and J usage is TRBJ1-5, with 9 bases identical to TRBD1. The CDR3 has 15 amino acids. Germline lookup yields CDR1 SGDLS and CDR2 YYNGEE. V lost 3 bases to trimming and J lost 3 bases; unmatched junction nucleotides: 4. The CDR3 here is CASSGGQGFNQPQHF. The CDR3 nucleotides read TGTGCCAGCAGCGGGGGACAGGGATTCAATCAGCCCCAGCATTTT.

The V and J genes are TRBV2 and TRBJ2-1; possibly TRBD2 for D (6 bases). The V gene's germline CDR1 is SNHLY and CDR2 FYNNEI. The CDR3 spans 12 residues. Trimming shortened V by 6 bases and J by 11 bases, and 14 bases separated the two germline ends. The CDR3 DNA sequence: TGTGCCAGCAGCCCGACTAGGGAGAAGCAGTTCTTC. It yields the protein CASSPTREKQFF.

The chain carries TRBV6-2 or TRBV6-3 and TRBJ1-4, with D uncertain. The length of the CDR3 is 15 residues. From germline, CDR1 is MNHEY and CDR2 SVGEGT. V shed 6 bases and J shed 4 bases, with 15 bases lying between them. The CDR3 nucleotides are TGTGCCAGCAGATACGACGGAAATCGTAATGAAAAACTGTTTTTT. Translation gives CASRYDGNRNEKLFF.

The rearrangement links TRBV30 to TRBJ2-2; 7 bases fit TRBD2. Losses at the gene ends were 3 bases for V and 4 bases for J; bases not matched to a gene: 8. The CDR3 sequence is 15 residues long. CDR1 is GTSNPN and CDR2 is SVGIG in the germline V gene (reference sequence). CDR3 in DNA: TGTGCCTGGAGGGGAGGGAGAGGTCCCACCGGGGAGCTGTTTTTT. It codes for CAWRGGRGPTGELFF.

This chain links TRBV5-1 with TRBJ2-4, with 9 bases fitting TRBD1. Germline CDR1 is SGHRS and CDR2 is YFSETQ. This CDR3 is 16 amino acids long. Trimming removed 5 bases from V and 4 bases from J; junction bases left unmatched: 10. In DNA form, the CDR3 reads TGCGCCAGCAGAAGAATAGGGGGACAGGGAAAAAACATTCAGTACTTC. Translating it yields CASRRIGGQGKNIQYF.

The rearrangement uses TRBV24-1 and TRBJ2-1, with 11 bases matching TRBD2. This CDR3 is 16 amino acids long. Germline V lookup: CDR1 KGHDR, CDR2 SFDVKD. V lost 2 bases and J lost 3; bases outside the gene matches: 2. The CDR3 DNA sequence: TGTGCCACCAGTGATTATGGGACTAGCGGCTACAATGAGCAGTTCTTC. Translation: CATSDYGTSGYNEQFF.

The rearrangement links TRBV2 to TRBJ1-6, with D possibly matching TRBD1 (6 bases). Trimming pared 3 bases from V and 9 bases from J, leaving 15 bases between. Germline lookup yields CDR1 SNHLY and CDR2 FYNNEI. The CDR3 is 15 residues long. CDR3 bases: TGTGCCAGCAGTGATATTACAGGGTCGGCTTCACCCCTCCACTTT. It encodes CASSDITGSASPLHF.

V is TRBV30 and J is TRBJ2-5; D not certain. This CDR3 contains 12 residues. Germline CDR1 GTSNPN, CDR2 SVGIG (reference sequence). The ends were cut back, 3 bases at V and 5 bases at J, with 10 bases in the middle. The CDR3 spells CAWRGPGETQYF. Here the CDR3 DNA reads TGTGCCTGGAGGGGCCCCGGGGAGACCCAGTACTTC.

The chain has TRBV5-4 and TRBJ2-2; 10 bases map to TRBD1. There are 14 residues in the CDR3. Per germline, CDR1 SGHNT and CDR2 YYREEE (reference sequence). The V and J ends lost 4 bases and 6 bases, in that order; junction bases with no gene match: 3. The DNA of the CDR3 is TGTGCCAGCAGCCGACAGGGGGCGGCCGGGGAGCTGTTTTTT. It encodes CASSRQGAAGELFF.